Listed here are 22 T cell receptor beta chains from one sample, sequenced in a study of response to subunit inactivated influenza vaccine. In TCRdb, the RT-PCR reads were re-called with MiXCR into one record per CDR3 protein. The sample has just over 300,000 distinct CDR3 sequences; approximately 23% are singletons. Sequenced here: PBMCs from blood, sampled 21 months after vaccination. These receptors all stem from a man between 45 and 75 years old who received an inactivated influenza vaccine.

Many counts were recorded for this clonotype. The chain combines TRBV7-2 with TRBJ2-1; the D is unclear. CDR1 and CDR2 (germline): SGHTA, FQGNSA. The CDR3 runs to 16 residues. Trimming removed 5 bases from V and 0 bases from J, with 14 bases in between. Here the CDR3 DNA reads TGTGCCAGCAGCCCCTCAGGAAGTGGCTCCTACAATGAGCAGTTCTTC. Encoded protein: CASSPSGSGSYNEQFF.

This chain uses TRBV12-3 or TRBV12-4 with TRBJ2-2; the match to TRBD1 covers 8 bases. J lost 8 bases, V lost 2 bases, and 7 bases had no gene match. The CDR3 sequence is 15 residues long. The CDR3 sequence is CASSLLTGGRGELFF. CDR3 in DNA: TGTGCCAGCAGTTTATTAACAGGGGGAAGGGGGGAGCTGTTTTTT.

This clonotype was found a few times. This chain links TRBV7-2 with TRBJ2-7; possibly TRBD1 for D (6 bases). The V gene's germline CDR1 is SGHTA and CDR2 FQGNSA. This CDR3 region has 15 residues. The germline V and J ends were trimmed by 5 bases and 5 bases, with 19 bases remaining between them. CDR3 protein: CASSLGQLSYHEQYF. As DNA, the CDR3 is TGTGCCAGCAGCCTCGGACAGCTCTCCTACCACGAGCAGTACTTC.

In this sample, this clonotype turned up once. This chain joins TRBV28 and TRBJ2-3; the D gene is possibly TRBD1 (6 bases). Germline CDR1 and CDR2: MDHEN and SYDVKM. V was cut by 3 bases and J by 0 bases, with 10 bases left in between. This CDR3 has 15 residues. The CDR3 protein is CASSFQGRSTDTQYF. The CDR3 nucleotides are TGTGCCAGCAGTTTTCAGGGGCGAAGCACAGATACGCAGTATTTT.

This clonotype was detected many times. V is TRBV4-1 and J is TRBJ1-3; 7 bases fit TRBD1. J was trimmed by 0 bases and V by 4 bases; bases with no gene match: 6. This CDR3 is 16 amino acids long. Germline V gene lookup returns CDR1 MGHRA and CDR2 YSYEKL. In nucleotides, the CDR3 is TGCGCCAGCAGCCGGACTGGACAGGACTCTGGAAACACCATATATTTT. Its protein product is CASSRTGQDSGNTIYF.

The sample holds a few counts of this clonotype. The genes are TRBV4-2 and TRBJ1-1; possibly TRBD1 for D (6 bases). V dropped 8 bases and J dropped 1 base, with 17 bases sitting between them. This CDR3 comprises 15 residues. CDR1 is LGHNA, CDR2 YNFKEQ, per germline. This chain's CDR3 is CASGKLLGGNTEAFF. Here the CDR3 DNA reads TGTGCCAGCGGAAAACTCTTAGGGGGGAACACTGAAGCTTTCTTT.

This clonotype was detected a few times. The J gene is TRBJ2-4, the V gene TRBV11-2, with 8 bases that match TRBD2. Germline V lookup: CDR1 SGHAT, CDR2 FQNNGV. CDR3 length equals 13 residues. Losses at the gene ends were 2 bases for V and 16 bases for J; bases not matched to a gene: 10. The CDR3 reads CASSLFSGTSQYF. CDR3 DNA sequence: TGTGCCAGCAGCTTATTCTCCGGGACTAGTCAATACTTC.

J is TRBJ1-4 and V is TRBV6-5, with 7 bases aligning to TRBD1. The V and J ends lost 2 bases and 8 bases, in that order; junction bases with no gene match: 5. CDR3 length: 14 amino acids. Germline V CDR1 and CDR2: MNHEY, SVGAGI. CDR3 DNA sequence: TGTGCCAGCAGTTACAGGGGGCTCAGAGAAAAACTGTTTTTT. It specifies CASSYRGLREKLFF.

The J gene is TRBJ2-1, the V gene TRBV12-3 or TRBV12-4, with 7 bases matching TRBD1. V was clipped by 0 bases and J by 9 bases; unmatched bases: 2. This CDR3 has 13 amino acids. CDR3 bases: TGTGCCAGCAGTTTAGCAGGGGGCGGTGAGCAGTTCTTC. This codes for CASSLAGGGEQFF.

A few counts support this clonotype. This chain links TRBV21-1 with TRBJ2-1; the listed D gene, TRBD1, was not tested against the DNA. TRBV21-1 is termed a pseudogene. The CDR3 sequence is 17 residues long. The CDR3 spells CASSLRLLTGRYNEQFF. CDR3 coding DNA: TGTGCCAGCAGCCTACGACTCTTGACAGGGCGGTACAATGAGCAGTTCTTC.

This clonotype was seen at least ten times. The gene calls are TRBV5-1 and TRBJ1-1; the D is unclear. The CDR3 is 14 amino acids. With 1 base removed from V and 0 bases from J, the gap between germline ends came to 7 bases. Per germline, CDR1 SGHRS and CDR2 YFSETQ. The CDR3 protein is CASSLRGMNTEAFF. The CDR3 coding sequence is TGCGCCAGCAGCTTGCGTGGGATGAACACTGAAGCTTTCTTT.

A few counts support this clonotype. The chain is built from TRBV5-1 and TRBJ1-1; TRBD1 matches at 8 bases. This CDR3 region has 12 residues. The V gene's germline CDR1 is SGHRS and CDR2 YFSETQ. Trimming at V came to 3 bases and at J to 11 bases, leaving 6 bases not matched to a gene. CDR3: CASSWETGAAFF. Here the CDR3 DNA reads TGCGCCAGCAGCTGGGAGACAGGGGCGGCTTTCTTT.

This clonotype occurred a few times. The genes are TRBV20-1 and TRBJ1-4, with a weak D call TRBD1 (6 bases). The CDR3 totals 13 residues. CDR1 DFQATT and CDR2 SNEGSKA come from the germline V gene (reference sequence). V lost 1 base and J lost 10, with 13 bases in between. The CDR3 sequence is CSARVQGKGKLFF. The CDR3 nucleotides read TGCAGTGCTAGAGTCCAGGGGAAAGGAAAACTGTTTTTT.

The rearrangement joins TRBV6-5 to TRBJ2-1; no definite D call. The V end was cut by 3 bases, the J end by 0 bases, with 9 bases between. CDR1 is MNHEY and CDR2 is SVGAGI in the germline V gene. The CDR3 is 15 residues long. CDR3 sequence: CASSYEISSYNEQFF. In DNA form, the CDR3 reads TGTGCCAGCAGTTATGAAATTAGCTCCTACAATGAGCAGTTCTTC.

The table lists this clonotype with a few counts. The V call is TRBV6-5, the J call TRBJ2-2, with TRBD2 matching 11 bases. The length of the CDR3 is 15 residues. Germline V gene data show CDR1 as MNHEY and CDR2 as SVGAGI. J lost 5 bases, V lost 2 bases, and 1 base had no gene match. CDR3 residues: CASSYRLAGTGELFF. CDR3 bases: TGTGCCAGCAGTTACCGACTAGCGGGAACCGGGGAGCTGTTTTTT.

In this sample, this clonotype turned up a few times. This chain joins TRBV5-1 and TRBJ1-2; no definite D call. This CDR3 has 15 amino acids. V lost 1 base and J 5 bases, leaving 15 bases between the germline ends. The germline CDR1 and CDR2 sequences are SGHRS and YFSETQ. The CDR3 DNA is TGCGCCAGCAGCTTGAACACTGATACTTTATATGGCTACACCTTC. It yields the protein CASSLNTDTLYGYTF.

This clonotype was seen a few times. This chain uses TRBV6-5 with TRBJ2-7; D is possibly TRBD1 (5 bases). The V end lost 5 bases, the J end lost 6 bases, and 11 bases lay between the germline ends. The CDR3 loop spans 12 amino acids. The germline V gene has CDR1 MNHEY and CDR2 SVGAGI. CDR3 in amino acids: CASSTGPFEQYF. As DNA, the CDR3 is TGTGCCAGCAGTACAGGTCCCTTCGAGCAGTACTTC.

This clonotype was seen a handful of times. The chain combines TRBV5-1 with TRBJ1-2; possibly TRBD1 for D (5 bases). The CDR3 has 14 residues. V gave up 4 bases and J gave up 0 bases, with 10 bases separating them. Germline CDR1 SGHRS, CDR2 YFSETQ. CDR3 DNA: TGCGCCAGCAGCGGATCACAGGCTAACTATGGCTACACCTTC. Translation: CASSGSQANYGYTF. Looking up the rest from reference TRBV5-1 and TRBJ1-2 gives the full variable domain: KAGVTQTPRYLIKTRGQQVTLSCSPISGHRSVSWYQQTPGQGLQFLFEYFSETQRNKGNFPGRFSGRQFSNSRSEMNVSTLELGDSALYLCASSGSQANYGYTFGSGTRLTVV.

V and J are TRBV12-3 or TRBV12-4 and TRBJ1-2; D might be TRBD1 (6 bases). V was cut by 5 bases and J by 6 bases, with 13 bases left in between. This CDR3 comprises 13 residues. The CDR3 region is CASSPTGTHGYTF. In DNA form, the CDR3 reads TGTGCCAGCAGTCCCACAGGGACCCATGGCTACACCTTC.

J is TRBJ2-7 and V is TRBV6-2 or TRBV6-3, with 8 bases that match TRBD1. This CDR3 contains 16 residues. With V trimmed by 5 bases and J by 1 base, 10 bases remained unmatched. CDR1 and CDR2 (germline): MNHEY, SVGEGT. The CDR3 bases are TGTGCCAGCAGTGCCCGAGGGAGGACAGGGTCCTACGAGCAGTACTTC. This translates into CASSARGRTGSYEQYF.

The chain combines TRBV12-3 or TRBV12-4 with TRBJ2-3; no clear D. The CDR3 loop spans 15 amino acids. Trimming cost V 5 bases and J 0 bases, with 12 bases left between them. The CDR3 protein is CASSANLGSTDTQYF. CDR3 nucleotides: TGTGCCAGCAGTGCAAATTTGGGGAGCACAGATACGCAGTATTTT.

This clonotype turned up a few times. The genes are TRBV10-3 and TRBJ2-2; the match to TRBD2 covers 10 bases. The CDR3 spans 16 residues. CDR1 is ENHRY and CDR2 is SYGVKD in the germline V gene. Trimming cost V 7 bases and J 2 bases; bases outside gene matches: 7. Here the CDR3 DNA reads TGTGCCATCAACCCTAGCGGGGGTCTCAACACCGGGGAGCTGTTTTTT. As protein: CAINPSGGLNTGELFF.